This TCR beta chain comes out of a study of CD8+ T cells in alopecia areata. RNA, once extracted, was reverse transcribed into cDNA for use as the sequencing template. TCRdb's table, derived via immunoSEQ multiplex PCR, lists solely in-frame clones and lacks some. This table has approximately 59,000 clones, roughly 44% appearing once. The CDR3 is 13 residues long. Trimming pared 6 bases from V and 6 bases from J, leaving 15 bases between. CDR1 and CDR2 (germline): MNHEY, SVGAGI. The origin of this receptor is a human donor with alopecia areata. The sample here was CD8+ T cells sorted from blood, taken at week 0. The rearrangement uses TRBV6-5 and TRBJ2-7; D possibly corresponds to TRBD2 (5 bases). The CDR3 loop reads CASSISRVTEQYF. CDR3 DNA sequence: TGTGCCAGCAGCATATCGAGGGTAACCGAGCAGTACTTC.